This T cell receptor (beta chain) was captured by sequencing in a study of OX40 agonist ivuxolimab in advanced cancers. Study background: Patients were under 90% male with ages roughly 23 to 85, mean about 65. Whole-study findings and limits: CD8+ T cells were the subset that, on average, had more expanded clones than CD4+.

This clone was picked up a small number of times. Its target is not known. The CDR3 runs to 19 residues. The junction had 9 bases not matched to a gene; V was cut back by 0 bases and J by 1 base. CDR1 is MNHEY, CDR2 SMNVEV, per germline (reference sequence). Using immunoSEQ multiplex PCR, the repertoire was profiled, and TCRdb retains in-frame clones only, with some absent. The table lists around 60,000 clones, 82% of them singletons. The investigators sampled blood at baseline, at cycle 4 day 1, and at cycle 7 day 1. The material was CD4+ or CD8+ T cells sorted from blood, obtained in a trial of the OX40 agonist ivuxolimab. This chain connects TRBV27 to TRBJ2-3; 11 nucleotides agree with TRBD1. The sequence came from an adult with an advanced solid tumor such as melanoma, head and neck, liver or kidney cancer. The CDR3 coding sequence is TGTGCCAGCAGTTTATCGCGGCGGACAGGGGGCGGAGGCACAGATACGCAGTATTTT. It codes for CASSLSRRTGGGGTDTQYF.